A single sample gave rise to the 15 T cell receptor beta chains below, sequenced in a study of T-cell memory formation after mild COVID-19. TCRdb re-derived calls from the 5' RACE reads in MiXCR, one entry per CDR3 protein. The table records approximately 52,000 distinct CDR3 sequences, approximately 9% of them present only once. Material for sequencing was PBMCs or a T cell subset sorted from them (not recorded which). Every receptor here comes from an adult woman who had mild COVID-19 (a few samples of this study predate the infection). Cell type and time point are not known.

This clonotype came up many times. The chain uses TRBV20-1 and TRBJ1-5; D may be TRBD1 (5 bases). The CDR3 consists of 17 residues. Trimming took 1 base from V and 3 from J, leaving 19 bases between them. The germline V gene has CDR1 DFQATT and CDR2 SNEGSKA (reference sequence). The CDR3 bases are TGCAGTGCTAGAGCCGAGTCCGACAGCACCGTCAATCAGCCCCAGCATTTT. Protein: CSARAESDSTVNQPQHF.

This clonotype has a count of ten or more. The rearrangement links TRBV7-9 to TRBJ2-7, with D unresolved. V was cut by 1 base and J by 3 bases, with 1 base left in between. Germline values: CDR1 SEHNR, CDR2 FQNEAQ (reference sequence). This CDR3 is 11 amino acids long. CDR3 protein: CASSLDYEQYF. The CDR3 DNA is TGTGCCAGCAGCTTAGACTACGAGCAGTACTTC.

The chain combines TRBV7-6 with TRBJ2-5; perhaps TRBD1 as D (6 bases). Germline values: CDR1 SGHVS, CDR2 FNYEAQ. V dropped 0 bases and J dropped 5 bases, with 10 bases sitting between them. The CDR3 covers 14 residues. The DNA of the CDR3 is TGTGCCAGCAGCTTAGCACAGGGTTGGGAGACCCAGTACTTC. Protein product: CASSLAQGWETQYF.

This clonotype has ten or more counts. J is TRBJ2-7 and V is TRBV20-1, with 10 bases lining up with TRBD1. This CDR3 spans 17 amino acids. V gave up 6 bases and J gave up 3 bases; unmatched junction bases: 17. The V gene's germline CDR1 is DFQATT and CDR2 SNEGSKA (reference sequence). In DNA form, the CDR3 reads TGCAGTGCCCCACCGGGACAGGGGAAAAGGGCCCACTACGAGCAGTACTTC. As protein: CSAPPGQGKRAHYEQYF.

In its sample, this clonotype was seen many times. The gene calls are TRBV7-2 and TRBJ2-1; 13 nucleotides agree with TRBD2. The germline gives CDR1 SGHTA, CDR2 FQGNSA. Trimming removed 0 bases from V and 1 base from J; junction bases left unmatched: 9. This CDR3 is 20 amino acids long. The CDR3 DNA reads as TGTGCCAGCAGCTTAGCGCGGACTAGCGGGAGTCCCCGATCCTACAATGAGCAGTTCTTC. Its protein is CASSLARTSGSPRSYNEQFF.

This clonotype came up many times. The chain is built from TRBV7-8 and TRBJ1-1, with a possible D match to TRBD1 (6 bases). CDR1 SGHVS and CDR2 FQNEAQ come from the germline V gene. The CDR3 totals 15 residues. The V and J ends lost 6 bases and 0 bases respectively, with 14 bases between them. DNA of the CDR3: TGTGCCAGCAGAAGAGCGACAGGAGTGAACACTGAAGCTTTCTTT. It is translated as CASRRATGVNTEAFF. Complete variable domain (other parts from reference TRBV7-8 and TRBJ1-1): GAGVSQSPRYKVAKRGQDVALRCDPISGHVSLFWYQQALGQGPEFLTYFQNEAQLDKSGLPSDRFFAERPEGSVSTLKIQRTQQEDSAVYLCASRRATGVNTEAFFGQGTRLTVV.

The J gene is TRBJ1-5, the V gene TRBV4-1; no clear D gene. V lost 0 bases and J 4 bases, leaving 4 bases between the germline ends. The CDR3 contains 13 residues. Germline CDR1 reads MGHRA; CDR2 reads YSYEKL. The CDR3 protein is CASSQDPNQPQHF. The DNA of the CDR3 is TGCGCCAGCAGCCAAGATCCGAATCAGCCCCAGCATTTT.

This clonotype appeared many times. At one end, the junction sequence differs from germline, possibly due to a read error. The chain links TRBV6-5 to TRBJ1-1; D not resolved. CDR1 is MNHEY and CDR2 is SVGAGI in the germline V gene. This CDR3 is 15 amino acids long. The CDR3 is CASSYLATVNTEAFF. The DNA of the CDR3 is TGTGCCAGCAGCTACTTAGCGACGGTGAACACTGAAGCTTTCTTT.

The chain is built from TRBV3-1 and TRBJ2-7, with 7 bases aligning to TRBD1. CDR3 length: 14 residues. The germline V gene has CDR1 LGHDT and CDR2 YNNKEL (reference sequence). The ends lost 5 bases at V and 2 bases at J; junction bases unmatched: 6. Here the CDR3 reads CASSEGTATYEQYF. The CDR3 DNA reads TGTGCCAGCAGCGAAGGGACAGCAACCTACGAGCAGTACTTC.

This clonotype came up many times. The chain recombines TRBV5-1 with TRBJ2-1; 9 nucleotides match TRBD1. V was clipped by 4 bases and J by 3 bases; unmatched bases: 5. The CDR3 extends over 15 amino acids. Germline CDR1 and CDR2: SGHRS and YFSETQ. The CDR3 DNA reads as TGCGCCAGCAGCCAGGGACAGGGAATCTACAATGAGCAGTTCTTC. This gives the protein CASSQGQGIYNEQFF.

CDR3 sequence: CASGMGSISYEQYF. CDR3 DNA: TGTGCCAGCGGGATGGGCAGTATTTCCTACGAGCAGTACTTC. J is TRBJ2-7 and V is TRBV2; D gene uncertain. This CDR3 has 14 amino acids. The germline V gene encodes CDR1 SNHLY and CDR2 FYNNEI. V lost 8 bases, J lost 1 base, and 15 bases lay in between.

Many counts were recorded for this clonotype. This sequence joins TRBV7-8 and TRBJ2-1; 16 bases match TRBD2. The CDR3 loop spans 17 amino acids. Germline V CDR1 and CDR2: SGHVS, FQNEAQ. V dropped 5 bases and J dropped 6; count of bases not matched to a gene: 7. The CDR3 loop is CASSPSGLAGGGNEQFF. In DNA form, the CDR3 reads TGTGCCAGCAGCCCCTCGGGACTAGCGGGGGGGGGCAATGAGCAGTTCTTC.

This clonotype was seen only a few times. The rearrangement links TRBV29-1 to TRBJ2-5; D is perhaps TRBD2 (5 bases). The germline V gene has CDR1 SQVTM and CDR2 ANQGSEA. V was pared by 3 bases and J by 4 bases, with 9 bases between. This CDR3 region has 12 residues. This CDR3 reads CSVDGKGETQYF. In DNA, the CDR3 is TGCAGCGTTGACGGGAAGGGAGAGACCCAGTACTTC.

This clonotype was detected a few times. The rearrangement uses TRBV18 and TRBJ2-3; TRBD2 is a possible D gene (6 bases). The CDR3 is 11 amino acids. Germline lookup yields CDR1 KGHSH and CDR2 LQKENI. Trimming shortened V by 6 bases and J by 6 bases, and 7 bases separated the two germline ends. The CDR3 loop reads CASSAGDTQYF. CDR3 in DNA: TGTGCCAGCTCCGCGGGGGATACGCAGTATTTT.

V usage is TRBV5-1 and J usage is TRBJ1-3, with TRBD1 as a possible D gene (5 bases). Trimming removed 0 bases from V and 4 bases from J, with 11 bases in between. CDR3 length: 15 residues. Germline V gene data show CDR1 as SGHRS and CDR2 as YFSETQ. The CDR3 here is CASSLGQRTGNTIYF. CDR3 nucleotide sequence: TGCGCCAGCAGCTTGGGCCAACGGACAGGAAACACCATATATTTT.